A selection of T cell receptor beta chains follows, all from one sample in a study of blood T cells in healthy people across ages. Each CDR3 protein is one row after TCRdb ran MiXCR on the 5' RACE reads. The sample gives more than 700,000 distinct CDR3 sequences, about 55% of which show up once; approximately 40% is in the top ten. Sequencing was carried out using blood. The receptor set was obtained from a man aged 80 or over in good health. Each CDR3 is given with its conserved first and last residue. The D gene is left open where the match is weak.

J	V	D	CDR3
TRBJ1-5	TRBV2	-	CASSEGVVNQPQHF
TRBJ2-3	TRBV12-3/TRBV12-4	-	CASSRRQNTDTQYF
TRBJ1-1	TRBV29-1	TRBD1	CSAAAGGNTEAFF
TRBJ1-2	TRBV27	-	CATSTGGYGYTF
TRBJ2-4	TRBV6-2/TRBV6-3	-	CASSYSKVAGLGYF
TRBJ1-1	TRBV18	TRBD1	CASSPDRRTGGSRFGNTEAFF
TRBJ2-1	TRBV24-1	-	CATSRLNEQFF
TRBJ2-1	TRBV9	TRBD2	CASNVVGTTYNEQFF
TRBJ2-2	TRBV6-2/TRBV6-3	-	CASSTNTGELFF
TRBJ2-1	TRBV12-3/TRBV12-4	TRBD2	CASRLLAGGLNEQFF
TRBJ2-7	TRBV20-1	TRBD1	CSARGQAYEQYF
TRBJ2-1	TRBV7-3	TRBD1	CASSLGDRSGSYNEQFF
TRBJ2-3	TRBV29-1	-	CSVEGRNTDTQYF
TRBJ1-2	TRBV9	-	CASSVAGQYGYTF
TRBJ2-5	TRBV29-1	TRBD2	CSVEVRLAGGTQYF
TRBJ2-1	TRBV9	-	CSSNLLGDEQFF
TRBJ2-6	TRBV5-1	-	CASSLDGAKTGANVLTF
TRBJ1-6	TRBV20-1	-	CSARGGAGNSPLHF
TRBJ2-3	TRBV7-3	TRBD1	CASSLGRGRDTQYF
TRBJ2-7	TRBV5-1	-	CASSLEGPRAYEQYF
TRBJ1-5	TRBV3-1	-	CASSPGWSGNQPQHF
TRBJ2-6	TRBV10-3	-	CAIRELLTGANVLTF
TRBJ2-5	TRBV5-1	-	CASSLGGPTQETQYF
-	TRBV20-1	TRBD2	CGASLTSGRKNIQYF
TRBJ2-7	TRBV7-2	-	CASSLEEKQYF
TRBJ2-7	TRBV5-1	-	CASSRYLSGAYEQYF
TRBJ2-3	TRBV6-5	-	CASSYNLLTGLTDTQYF
TRBJ2-5	TRBV5-1	-	CASSYGQTQETQYF
TRBJ1-1	TRBV10-3	-	CAISAADRNTEAFF
TRBJ1-1	TRBV6-6	-	CASSDGGGNTEAFF
TRBJ2-1	TRBV5-1	-	CASCKAVLDNEQFF
-	TRBV11-2	TRBD2	CASRWLAGSLWETQYF
TRBJ2-5	TRBV28	TRBD2	CASSLVLAGGIEETQYF
TRBJ2-1	TRBV27	TRBD2	CASSQGWLAGGGTYNEQFF
TRBJ2-3	TRBV6-6	-	CASSPPHDADTQYF
TRBJ1-1	TRBV9	-	CASSEGGRVEGTEAFF
TRBJ2-1	TRBV4-1	-	CASSLTFSGVAYNEQFF